This T cell receptor (beta chain) was captured in a study of CD8 T cells in ankylosing spondylitis. Trimming cost V 1 base and J 1 base, with 6 bases left between them. CDR3 length: 14 residues. Germline CDR1 reads MGHRA; CDR2 reads YSYEKL. This clonotype was seen just once. Antigen unknown. General study findings and limits: Some motif variants were previously reported in reactive arthritis synovial fluid and blood. Researchers reportedly found disease-linked clones significantly enriched in matched ankylosing spondylitis synovial fluid. Ankylosing spondylitis blood seemed to carry a telltale TCR beta motif made of seven or eight highly homologous variants.

TCRdb itself ran the 5' RACE reads through MiXCR, one entry per CDR3 protein. Of fewer than 250,000 distinct CDR3 sequences detected, under 35% appear once; the ten largest clones hold about 4%. What was sequenced was blood, either unsorted or a sorted T cell fraction (not recorded which). The TCR was taken from a male donor with ankylosing spondylitis or in good health (not recorded which). The J gene is TRBJ2-3, the V gene TRBV4-1; no clear D gene. CDR3 nucleotides: TGCGCCAGCAGCCAAGTTTTAGGCACAGATACGCAGTATTTT. Its translation is CASSQVLGTDTQYF.